Reported below is one TCR beta chain. Its target is unknown. These data belong to a study of cytomegalovirus exposure and HLA in healthy donors. Study-wide findings and caveats: An assumption of roughly uniform sequencing depth across donors underlay the presence/absence analyses.

PCR primers comprised 60 Vbeta and 13 Jbeta primers. Only in-frame clones appear in the TCRdb table, and some are missing; sequencing was by immunoSEQ multiplex PCR. The sample records more than 75,000 clones, 65% to 75% being singletons. This CDR3 is built from 19 residues. V was shortened by 1 base and J by 0 bases, with 19 bases between the two germline ends. In germline, CDR1 is MGHRA, CDR2 YSYEKL. The rearrangement uses TRBV4-1 and TRBJ2-1; the D gene is possibly TRBD2 (5 bases). This receptor was obtained from a man aged 35 to 55 in good health and CMV-seropositive. The sample was PBMCs. The CDR3 spells CASSQGPGETESSYNEQFF. The CDR3 bases are TGCGCCAGCAGCCAAGGCCCTGGGGAGACCGAGAGCTCCTACAATGAGCAGTTCTTC.